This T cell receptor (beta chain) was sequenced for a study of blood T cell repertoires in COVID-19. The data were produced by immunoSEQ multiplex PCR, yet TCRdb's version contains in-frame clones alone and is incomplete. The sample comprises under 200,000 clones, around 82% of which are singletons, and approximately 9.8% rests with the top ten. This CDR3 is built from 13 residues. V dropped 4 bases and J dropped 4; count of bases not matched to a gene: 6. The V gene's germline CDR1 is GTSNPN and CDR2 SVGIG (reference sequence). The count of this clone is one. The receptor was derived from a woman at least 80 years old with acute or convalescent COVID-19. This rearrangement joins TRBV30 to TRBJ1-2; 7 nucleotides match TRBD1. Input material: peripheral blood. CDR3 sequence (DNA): TGTGCCTGGAATGAGGGGGACAGCTATGGCTACACCTTC. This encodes CAWNEGDSYGYTF.